The clone carrying this T cell receptor beta chain was observed at least ten times. Molecular barcoded adaptors covering alpha/delta and beta/gamma chains were used on 400 ng RNA. MiXCR, run by TCRdb on the reads, gives a single entry per CDR3 protein. Among 12,000 to 15,000 distinct CDR3 sequences, roughly 21% were seen once, and the ten largest hold more than 70%. The sample originates from a study of read filtering for tumor transcriptome and immune sequencing. In the study overall: Among patients, 17 to 20 were male and some 15 female, aged about 45 to 80 (mean roughly 64).

The germline gives CDR1 MGHRA, CDR2 YSYEKL. The length of the CDR3 is 14 residues. V lost 4 bases, J lost 5 bases, and 14 bases lay in between. Sequenced input: a population of CD138-negative cells sorted from bone marrow. The receptor was derived from a donor aged 40 or over with multiple myeloma. This sequence joins TRBV4-1 and TRBJ2-5; the D is unclear. In DNA form, the CDR3 reads TGCGCCAGCAGCCGAAACATATATAGGGAGACCCAGTACTTC. Amino acid sequence: CASSRNIYRETQYF.